This passage covers 18 T cell receptor beta chains from one sample sequenced in a study of CXCR3-negative and CXCR3-positive naive CD8 T cells. Through 5' RACE with UMI labels, the TRB cDNA libraries were prepared. TCRdb re-called the 5' RACE reads; every CDR3 protein appears as one record, without DNA. The sample holds roughly 45,000 distinct CDR3 sequences. The sequenced material came from naive CXCR3- CD8+ T cells from blood. Subset noted: CD45RO-CCR7+CD27+CD95- naive CD8+ T cells lacking CXCR3 (TNR3-). The source of these receptors is a human donor in good health. Some clones in this sample may be carry-over from other donors' samples.

V gene TRBV10-3 combines with J gene TRBJ2-5; TCRdb names TRBD1, which stays unverified in the absence of DNA. Germline lookup yields CDR1 ENHRY and CDR2 SYGVKD. This CDR3 has 15 residues. The CDR3 sequence: CAISESAGRVETQYF.

The V gene is TRBV20-1, the J gene TRBJ2-7; TCRdb selects TRBD1, and the lack of DNA leaves this call unchecked. The CDR3 extends over 11 amino acids. Germline assignment: CDR1 DFQATT and CDR2 SNEGSKA (reference sequence). CDR3: CSATRGYEQYF.

The V call is TRBV5-1, the J call TRBJ2-7; lacking DNA, the TRBD1 call made by TCRdb goes unchecked. Germline assignment: CDR1 SGHRS and CDR2 YFSETQ. The CDR3 loop spans 17 amino acids. The CDR3 loop reads CASRPYSPGRGLEEQYF.

The chain is built from TRBV5-1 and TRBJ2-1; TCRdb lists TRBD2, though no DNA is available to test this call. The CDR3 sequence is 13 residues long. Germline CDR1 reads SGHRS; CDR2 reads YFSETQ. The chain's CDR3 is CASSLSGISEQFF. The variable domain in full, with the rest retrieved from reference TRBV5-1 and TRBJ2-1, is KAGVTQTPRYLIKTRGQQVTLSCSPISGHRSVSWYQQTPGQGLQFLFEYFSETQRNKGNFPGRFSGRQFSNSRSEMNVSTLELGDSALYLCASSLSGISEQFFGPGTRLTVL.

The chain couples TRBV12-3 or TRBV12-4 to TRBJ2-7; the TCRdb D gene call, TRBD1, has no DNA to confirm it. The CDR3 contains 14 residues. CDR3 loop: CASKQGPGQYEQYF.

V usage is TRBV10-1 and J usage is TRBJ2-4; TCRdb picks TRBD1, but there is no DNA to check that call. CDR1 WNHNN and CDR2 SYGVQD come from the germline V gene (reference sequence). The CDR3 totals 16 residues. CDR3 protein: CARRPGPNQAKNIQYF.

The rearrangement links TRBV7-9 to TRBJ2-3; TCRdb names TRBD1, which stays unverified in the absence of DNA. This CDR3 comprises 20 residues. Germline lookup yields CDR1 SEHNR and CDR2 FQNEAQ (reference sequence). The CDR3 here is CASSSRGQGDREFLTDTQYF.

The rearrangement links TRBV25-1 to TRBJ2-2; no DNA is available, so the TRBD2 call from TCRdb remains unchecked. The germline V gene encodes CDR1 MGHDK and CDR2 SYGVNS. CDR3 length: 15 amino acids. CDR3: CASSEEGRGTGELFF.

The chain combines TRBV5-1 with TRBJ1-5; lacking DNA, the TRBD1 call made by TCRdb goes unchecked. From germline, CDR1 is SGHRS and CDR2 YFSETQ. This CDR3 comprises 15 residues. CDR3 in amino acids: CASSPGTGGNQPQHF.

The CDR3 is CASSQEWTGNQPQHF. This chain links TRBV4-2 with TRBJ1-5; the TRBD1 assignment by TCRdb is unverifiable without DNA. Per the germline V gene, CDR1 is LGHNA and CDR2 is YNFKEQ. The CDR3 length is 15 residues.

The V call is TRBV25-1, the J call TRBJ2-7; TCRdb outputs TRBD1, but without DNA this stays unchecked. Germline V lookup: CDR1 MGHDK, CDR2 SYGVNS. This CDR3 comprises 14 residues. CDR3 residues: CASSERDGTYEQYF.

Considering frequency, this clonotype is medium-sized. The CDR3 sequence: CASSPRDLDRGNHSPLHF. The rearrangement links TRBV7-2 to TRBJ1-6; TCRdb proposes TRBD1, but this gene call is untestable without DNA. The CDR3 contains 18 residues. In germline, CDR1 is SGHTA, CDR2 FQGNSA.

The chain combines TRBV28 with TRBJ2-7; absent DNA, TCRdb's TRBD1 call cannot be checked. Germline lookup yields CDR1 MDHEN and CDR2 SYDVKM. This CDR3 spans 15 amino acids. CDR3: CASSSTGYPSYEQYF.

The V call is TRBV2, the J call TRBJ2-1. Germline V gene lookup returns CDR1 SNHLY and CDR2 FYNNEI. This CDR3 region has 14 residues. The CDR3 reads CASTERSGHNEQFF.

The chain employs TRBV7-2 and TRBJ2-2. This CDR3 is built from 13 residues. Germline CDR1 reads SGHTA; CDR2 reads FQGNSA. The CDR3 sequence is CASSLMGTGELFF. Supplemented by reference TRBV7-2 and TRBJ2-2, the full variable domain reads GAGVSQSPSNKVTEKGKDVELRCDPISGHTALYWYRQSLGQGLEFLIYFQGNSAPDKSGLPSDRFSAERTGGSVSTLTIQRTQQEDSAVYLCASSLMGTGELFFGEGSRLTVL.

J is TRBJ2-1 and V is TRBV29-1; as DNA is missing, the TRBD2 call by TCRdb cannot be tested. From germline, CDR1 is SQVTM and CDR2 ANQGSEA. This CDR3 contains 14 residues. CDR3 loop: CSVEWTSGHNEQFF.

J is TRBJ2-7 and V is TRBV7-2; absent DNA, TCRdb's TRBD2 call cannot be checked. Germline CDR1 and CDR2: SGHTA and FQGNSA. This CDR3 has 14 amino acids. The chain's CDR3 is CASSFGLAPYEQYF.

This chain joins TRBV7-6 and TRBJ2-7. Germline values: CDR1 SGHVS, CDR2 FNYEAQ. The CDR3 is 11 amino acids. CDR3 amino acids: CASSFAGEQYF.